This TCR beta chain was identified in a study of cytomegalovirus exposure and HLA in healthy donors. On this clone itself: Its antigen is not identified.

This PCR relied on a set of 60 Vbeta primers and 13 Jbeta primers. Only in-frame clones appear in the TCRdb table, and some are missing; sequencing was by immunoSEQ multiplex PCR. Among 120,000 to 150,000 clones listed, 64% were seen once. Study-level results: A link between a missense DCLRE1C variant and TCR beta V- and J-gene trimming emerged from a later analysis. Researchers counted around 160 TCR beta chains as cytomegalovirus-associated.

Trimming stripped 4 bases from V and 3 bases from J, with 16 bases between. The CDR3 consists of 16 residues. The germline gives CDR1 MDHEN, CDR2 SYDVKM. The chain employs TRBV28 and TRBJ1-3; the D gene is possibly TRBD1 (6 bases). What was sequenced was PBMCs. The sequence came from a woman in her twenties or thirties in good health and CMV-seropositive. The CDR3 DNA reads TGTGCCAGCAGTTCCCCCTTCACAGGGAATGGAAACACCATATATTTT. Encoded protein: CASSSPFTGNGNTIYF.